This T cell receptor beta chain comes out of a study of identical twins. Study-wide results and limits: Clonotypes of the beta chain that were abundant in cord blood carried fewer insertions (memory repertoires showed none).

V was shortened by 2 bases and J by 2 bases, with 13 bases between the two germline ends. CDR1 and CDR2 (germline): SGDLS, YYNGEE. The CDR3 totals 15 residues. Addition of a universal primer site occurred through template switching, and cDNA carried unique molecular identifiers. MiXCR, applied by TCRdb to the 5' RACE reads, yields one record per CDR3 protein. The table records hundreds of thousands of distinct CDR3 sequences, 8.6% of them present only once. As regards this clonotype: What it binds is unknown.

This sample also belongs to another study, concerning yellow fever vaccine responses in identical twins. That paper adds: Reportedly, twins' vaccine T cell responses looked partly convergent and partly personalized.

The sequenced material came from PBMCs. J is TRBJ1-2 and V is TRBV9; D remains ambiguous. The receptor comes from a woman under 30 in good health. In DNA, the CDR3 is TGTGCCAGCAGCGTGAGCGTGAGGGAGAACTATGGCTACACCTTC. Translation: CASSVSVRENYGYTF.